Only one count was recorded for the clone carrying this T cell receptor (beta chain). Trimming removed 4 bases from V and 5 bases from J; junction bases left unmatched: 9. This CDR3 region has 16 residues. The germline V gene has CDR1 SNHLY and CDR2 FYNNEI. This sample is part of a study of cytomegalovirus exposure and HLA in healthy donors. Researchers ran the PCR with 60 Vbeta and 13 Jbeta primers. Sequencing was performed with immunoSEQ multiplex PCR; in TCRdb, only in-frame clones are kept and a portion is missing. This table has about 130,000 clones, roughly 84% appearing once. Sequenced input: PBMCs. The chain uses TRBV2 and TRBJ2-2, with 8 bases lining up with TRBD2. The TCR originated in a man aged 50-60 years in good health and CMV-seronegative. The CDR3 loop is CASSGERGRLTGELFF. The DNA for the CDR3 is TGTGCCAGCAGTGGAGAGCGGGGGCGGTTGACCGGGGAGCTGTTTTTT.